The 16 T cell receptor beta chains in this list originate from one sample, sequenced in a study of radiation and T cells in renal cell carcinoma. Time point meaning: blood 4 weeks post-SBRT, at nephrectomy. Sample treatment: 15 Gy SBRT to primary tumor, nephrectomy 4 weeks later. Clones were read by immunoSEQ multiplex PCR, and TCRdb kept only the in-frame ones, dropping some. In the table there are approximately 92,000 clones, around 81% of which are singletons. Sequenced material: blood, taken from a patient whose treatment included radiotherapy and nephrectomy. These receptors all stem from a man aged 50 to 60 with renal cell carcinoma.

This sequence joins TRBV14 and TRBJ2-1; weak D call: TRBD1 (6 bases). The CDR3 consists of 13 residues. V lost 6 bases, J lost 5 bases, and 11 bases lay in between. In germline, CDR1 is SGHDN, CDR2 FVKESK. The chain's CDR3 is CASSTGPDNEQFF. The CDR3 nucleotides are TGTGCCAGCAGTACAGGGCCGGACAATGAGCAGTTCTTC.

The chain recombines TRBV7-9 with TRBJ2-2, with D hard to call. The germline gives CDR1 SEHNR, CDR2 FQNEAQ (reference sequence). Trimming shortened V by 0 bases and J by 0 bases, and 5 bases separated the two germline ends. CDR3 length: 15 residues. CDR3 protein: CASSLAPANTGELFF. The CDR3 DNA reads as TGTGCCAGCAGCTTAGCGCCGGCGAACACCGGGGAGCTGTTTTTT.

The V and J genes are TRBV4-3 and TRBJ2-7; a possible D gene is TRBD1 (5 bases). Trimming shortened V by 0 bases and J by 7 bases, and 13 bases separated the two germline ends. Germline values: CDR1 LGHNA, CDR2 YSLEER. The CDR3 totals 14 residues. CDR3 sequence reads: CASSQDLTGREQYF. In DNA form, the CDR3 reads TGCGCCAGCAGCCAAGATCTCACAGGCAGGGAGCAGTACTTC.

The chain couples TRBV6-1 to TRBJ2-7, with 8 nucleotides matching TRBD1. CDR3 size: 15 residues. Trimming took 4 bases from V and 7 from J; bases not matched to a gene: 12. Per the germline V gene, CDR1 is MNHNS and CDR2 is SASEGT. Written as DNA, the CDR3 is TGTGCCAGCAGTGCTCGAGCCCAGGGGGCTAAAGAGCAGTACTTC. This gives the protein CASSARAQGAKEQYF.

The chain links TRBV7-6 to TRBJ2-5, with D perhaps assigned TRBD1 or TRBD2 (5 bases each). Trimming took off 3 bases at V and 7 bases at J, with 9 bases between the two ends. The CDR3 spans 12 residues. Germline V gene lookup returns CDR1 SGHVS and CDR2 FNYEAQ. CDR3 bases: TGTGCCAGCAGCTTGGGGGTGGGGACCCAGTACTTC. Translation: CASSLGVGTQYF.

The chain carries TRBV18 and TRBJ2-1; D not resolved. V lost 3 bases to trimming and J lost 2 bases, with 5 bases between them. Germline V gene data show CDR1 as KGHSH and CDR2 as LQKENI. This CDR3 spans 13 amino acids. CDR3 sequence reads: CASSPGAYNEQFF. The CDR3 DNA follows: TGTGCCAGCTCACCTGGCGCCTACAATGAGCAGTTCTTC.

The gene calls are TRBV6-5 and TRBJ1-5; the D is unclear. Trimming shortened V by 5 bases and J by 6 bases, and 11 bases separated the two germline ends. The germline V gene encodes CDR1 MNHEY and CDR2 SVGAGI. The CDR3 consists of 13 residues. CDR3 residues: CASSPHESQPQHF. CDR3 sequence (DNA): TGTGCCAGCAGTCCCCATGAGAGTCAGCCCCAGCATTTT.

The genes are TRBV9 and TRBJ2-5; D gene ambiguous. V lost 2 bases and J 2 bases, leaving 13 bases between the germline ends. CDR3 length equals 15 residues. Germline V gene lookup returns CDR1 SGDLS and CDR2 YYNGEE. This CDR3 reads CASSVYGRQQETQYF. CDR3 DNA sequence: TGTGCCAGCAGCGTCTATGGCAGACAACAAGAGACCCAGTACTTC.

CDR3 in DNA: TGCGCCAGCAGCTTAGAAGGGGGTTCGAGTGGCTACACCTTC. Encoded protein: CASSLEGGSSGYTF. The J gene is TRBJ1-2, the V gene TRBV5-1; a possible D gene is TRBD1 (6 bases). Germline lookup yields CDR1 SGHRS and CDR2 YFSETQ. The CDR3 is 14 amino acids. Between the trimmed V and J ends, which lost 2 bases and 7 bases, there was a span of 15 bases.

The chain links TRBV5-4 to TRBJ2-3; 13 bases align to TRBD2. The trim removed 4 bases at V and 1 base at J, leaving 3 bases unmatched. Germline lookup yields CDR1 SGHNT and CDR2 YYREEE (reference sequence). This CDR3 is 16 amino acids long. As DNA, the CDR3 is TGTGCCAGCAGCCCTGGACTAGCGGGGGGCACAGATACGCAGTATTTT. It is translated as CASSPGLAGGTDTQYF.

This clone turned up a few times. The V gene is TRBV23-1, the J gene TRBJ2-3; 8 bases are shared with TRBD1. TRBV23-1 is an ORF for which the function is uncertain. CDR3 length equals 16 residues. Losses at the gene ends were 0 bases for V and 3 bases for J; bases not matched to a gene: 5. CDR3 in amino acids: CASSQSCRTGTDTQYF. CDR3 nucleotide sequence: TGCGCCAGCAGTCAATCGTGCAGGACAGGGACAGATACGCAGTATTTT.

The chain has TRBV5-4 and TRBJ1-2; the D gene is possibly TRBD1 (6 bases). CDR3 length: 14 amino acids. Trimming cost V 0 bases and J 7 bases, with 13 bases left between them. The germline V gene encodes CDR1 SGHNT and CDR2 YYREEE (reference sequence). The CDR3 is CASSLVGGEGGYTF. CDR3 coding DNA: TGTGCCAGCAGCTTGGTTGGGGGCGAGGGTGGCTACACCTTC.

The chain joins TRBV9 to TRBJ2-5; the match to TRBD2 covers 15 bases. Germline-derived CDR1 and CDR2 are SGDLS and YYNGEE. V shed 2 bases and J 5 bases; nucleotides not matched to a gene: 13. The CDR3 has 19 residues. The CDR3 here is CASSVGLAGGISLLETQYF. In nucleotides, the CDR3 is TGTGCCAGCAGCGTTGGACTAGCGGGGGGGATAAGTTTGTTGGAGACCCAGTACTTC.

The chain uses TRBV19 and TRBJ1-5; the match to TRBD1 covers 7 bases. V lost 7 bases and J lost 6; bases outside the gene matches: 12. Germline CDR1 LNHDA, CDR2 SQIVND (reference sequence). This CDR3 spans 15 amino acids. CDR3 protein: CASTQDRPGGQPQHF. The CDR3 coding sequence is TGTGCCAGTACCCAGGACAGGCCGGGAGGTCAGCCCCAGCATTTT.

V usage is TRBV4-3 and J usage is TRBJ1-2, with D possibly being TRBD1 (6 bases). The germline V gene encodes CDR1 LGHNA and CDR2 YSLEER. The CDR3 extends over 16 amino acids. Trimming shortened V by 6 bases and J by 4 bases, and 21 bases separated the two germline ends. CDR3 residues: CASSRQWGALSYGYTF. For the CDR3, the DNA is TGCGCCAGCAGTCGACAATGGGGGGCGCTGAGCTATGGCTACACCTTC.

This clone was counted once. The chain uses TRBV2 and TRBJ1-3; no reliable D call. V was clipped by 8 bases and J by 4 bases, with 3 bases between them. Germline assignment: CDR1 SNHLY and CDR2 FYNNEI. The CDR3 has 10 amino acids. Here the CDR3 DNA reads TGTGCCAGCGCCGGAAACACCATATATTTT. Its protein product is CASAGNTIYF. The full variable domain, with the rest looked up from reference TRBV2 and TRBJ1-3, is EPEVTQTPSHQVTQMGQEVILRCVPISNHLYFYWYRQILGQKVEFLVSFYNNEISEKSEIFDDQFSVERPDGSNFTLKIRSTKLEDSAMYFCASAGNTIYFGEGSWLTVV.